Presented here are 9 T cell receptor beta chains from one specimen sequenced in a study of Graves' ophthalmopathy and Graves' hyperthyroidism. Transcripts of RNA were the source for amplifying TCR beta CDR3 regions. The workflow started with a first-round RT-PCR run with HTBI primers and then moved on to a second-round multiplex PCR. TCRdb re-called the multiplex PCR reads through MiXCR, storing one row per CDR3 protein. The sample includes some 390,000 distinct CDR3 sequences, about 16% of them seen just once. Sequencing was carried out using peripheral blood. Every receptor here comes from a woman aged 18-29 years with Graves' ophthalmopathy.

This clonotype has more than one count but fewer than ten. This chain joins TRBV5-1 and TRBJ1-3, with D unclear. Germline CDR1 is SGHRS and CDR2 is YFSETQ. Trimming removed 0 bases from V and 4 bases from J, with 8 bases in between. The CDR3 totals 14 residues. CDR3 loop: CASSLAGIGNTIYF. The CDR3 nucleotides read TGCGCCAGCAGCTTGGCCGGGATCGGAAACACCATATATTTT.

The V gene is TRBV10-3, the J gene TRBJ1-1, with TRBD1 matching over 9 bases. CDR1 and CDR2 from the germline V gene are ENHRY and SYGVKD. J gave up 2 bases and V 10 bases, and 11 bases lay outside the gene matches. CDR3 size: 15 residues. The CDR3 nucleotides read TGTGCCACCCTCCGGGACAGGGTGGTTAACACTGAAGCTTTCTTT. It codes for CATLRDRVVNTEAFF.

This chain joins TRBV6-2 or TRBV6-3 and TRBJ2-7; 12 positions match TRBD2. CDR1 and CDR2 from the germline V gene are MNHEY and SVGEGT. This CDR3 region has 18 residues. J lost 6 bases, V lost 6 bases, and 18 bases had no gene match. Written as DNA, the CDR3 is TGTGCCAGCAGACAACACATGATTCTAGCGGGAGGGCCGGGCGAGCAGTACTTC. Encoded protein: CASRQHMILAGGPGEQYF.

This clonotype was seen many times. The chain has TRBV19 and TRBJ2-7, with D possibly called TRBD1 or TRBD2 (5 bases each). The CDR3 runs 17 residues. The V end lost 5 bases, the J end lost 0 bases, and 20 bases lay between the germline ends. Per the germline V gene, CDR1 is LNHDA and CDR2 is SQIVND (reference sequence). The CDR3 DNA follows: TGTGCCAGTAGTGTCCAGGGACGGCAGGCCGTCTCCTACGAGCAGTACTTC. Its translation is CASSVQGRQAVSYEQYF.

This clonotype was counted ten times or more. This chain joins TRBV2 and TRBJ2-5; 7 positions match TRBD1. V lost 4 bases, J lost 3 bases, and 2 bases stayed unmatched. The length of the CDR3 is 13 residues. Germline CDR1 is SNHLY and CDR2 is FYNNEI. CDR3 sequence (DNA): TGTGCCAGCAGTGGACAGGGAAAAGAGACCCAGTACTTC. It yields the protein CASSGQGKETQYF.

This clonotype showed up many times. V and J are TRBV2 and TRBJ2-7, with no clear D. Trimming pared 4 bases from V and 6 bases from J, leaving 10 bases between. CDR1 and CDR2 from the germline V gene are SNHLY and FYNNEI. This CDR3 has 12 amino acids. The CDR3 sequence is CASSGGPGEQYF. The CDR3 DNA is TGTGCCAGCAGTGGTGGACCTGGCGAGCAGTACTTC.

This clonotype appeared many times. The final CDR3 position lacks the conserved phenylalanine or tryptophan, pointing to a likely read error. The DNA is omitted, as the CDR3 cannot be located on it reliably, and the CDR3 follows TCRdb's listing. V usage is TRBV2 and J usage is TRBJ1-2. Germline V CDR1 and CDR2: SNHLY, FYNNEI. The CDR3 numbers 8 amino acids, ends counted. The CDR3 region is CASRGSGL.

This clonotype was detected many times. V and J are TRBV7-2 and TRBJ2-7; D gene unclear. Germline CDR1 reads SGHTA; CDR2 reads FQGNSA. The CDR3 is 14 amino acids. V lost 3 bases and J 3 bases, leaving 12 bases between the germline ends. The CDR3 reads CASSFSTIGYEQYF. CDR3 DNA: TGTGCCAGCAGCTTTAGCACTATTGGCTACGAGCAGTACTTC.

The sample holds many counts of this clonotype. The chain employs TRBV4-3 and TRBJ2-7, with D tentatively TRBD1 (6 bases). The V gene lost 1 base and the J gene lost 2 bases, with 15 bases spanning the gap. This CDR3 is 16 amino acids long. Germline V CDR1 and CDR2: LGHNA, YSLEER. Here the CDR3 reads CASSQAVRGFPYEQYF. In DNA form, the CDR3 reads TGCGCCAGCAGCCAAGCGGTCAGGGGCTTCCCCTACGAGCAGTACTTC.